These T cell receptor beta chains were read from a single sample in a study of shared clonotypes between healthy human individuals. Assay used: immunoSEQ multiplex PCR; TCRdb lists only in-frame clones, some missing. The data contain millions of clones, roughly 95% of them singletons. Sequences were obtained from naive CD4+ T cells sorted from blood. These receptors all stem from a man between 18 and 35 years old in good health. The CDR3 runs from the conserved cysteine through the conserved F or W. Fields, in order: clone size, J gene, V gene, D gene, CDR3 DNA, CDR3 protein. The D gene is left open where the match is weak. Not every row has a clone size; where given, it reads once, few, many or a size class.

clone_size: once; j_call: TRBJ2-7; v_call: TRBV5-4; d_call: TRBD1; cdr3_nt: TGTGCCAGCAGCTCCCGGACAGGCTCCTACGAGCAGTACTTC; cdr3_aa: CASSSRTGSYEQYF
clone_size: -; j_call: TRBJ2-5; v_call: TRBV5-5; d_call: -; cdr3_nt: TGTGCCAGCAGCTTCGGGACTCGCCACGGAACAGAGACCCAGTACTTC; cdr3_aa: CASSFGTRHGTETQYF
clone_size: -; j_call: TRBJ1-4; v_call: TRBV5-4; d_call: -; cdr3_nt: TGTGCCAGCAGCTGGTGGGGGACTAATGAAAAACTGTTTTTT; cdr3_aa: CASSWWGTNEKLFF
clone_size: -; j_call: TRBJ1-2; v_call: TRBV28; d_call: -; cdr3_nt: TGTGCTACCGAACCATTGGGGCTGATACTTCGAAGCTATGGCTACACCTTC; cdr3_aa: CATEPLGLILRSYGYTF
clone_size: -; j_call: TRBJ2-7; v_call: TRBV27; d_call: -; cdr3_nt: TGTGCCAGCAGTTTGAAGGGGTACGAGCAGTACTTC; cdr3_aa: CASSLKGYEQYF
clone_size: -; j_call: TRBJ1-5; v_call: TRBV28; d_call: -; cdr3_nt: TGTGCCAGCAGTTTTCTACAGGGTGGGAATCAGCCCCAGCATTTT; cdr3_aa: CASSFLQGGNQPQHF
clone_size: -; j_call: TRBJ2-3; v_call: TRBV9; d_call: -; cdr3_nt: TGTGCCAGCAGCGTAGGGGCTACCGTTGCAGATACGCAGTATTTT; cdr3_aa: CASSVGATVADTQYF
clone_size: -; j_call: TRBJ1-5; v_call: TRBV6-1; d_call: TRBD1; cdr3_nt: TGTGCCAGCAGTGTGGGACAGGGCGAAAGCCAGCCCCAGCATTTT; cdr3_aa: CASSVGQGESQPQHF
clone_size: -; j_call: TRBJ1-6; v_call: TRBV25-1; d_call: -; cdr3_nt: TGTGCCAGCACCCAGACTAATAATTCACCCCTCCACTTT; cdr3_aa: CASTQTNNSPLHF
clone_size: -; j_call: TRBJ1-5; v_call: TRBV11-3; d_call: -; cdr3_nt: TGTGCCAGCAGTCTCGACAGAGACGGATTGTATAGCAATCAGCCCCAGCATTTT; cdr3_aa: CASSLDRDGLYSNQPQHF
clone_size: -; j_call: TRBJ2-7; v_call: TRBV6-5; d_call: TRBD2; cdr3_nt: TGTGCCAGCAGTCCCTATAGCGGGAGCTCCTACGAGCAGTACTTC; cdr3_aa: CASSPYSGSSYEQYF